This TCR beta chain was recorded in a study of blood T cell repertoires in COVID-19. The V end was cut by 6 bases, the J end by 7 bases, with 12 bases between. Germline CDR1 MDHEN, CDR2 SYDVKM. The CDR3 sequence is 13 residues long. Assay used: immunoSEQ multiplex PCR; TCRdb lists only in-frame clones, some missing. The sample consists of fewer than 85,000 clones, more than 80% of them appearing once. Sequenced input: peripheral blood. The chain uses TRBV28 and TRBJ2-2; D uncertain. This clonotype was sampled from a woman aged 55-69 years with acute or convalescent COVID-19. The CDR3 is CASRSPGGGELFF. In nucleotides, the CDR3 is TGTGCCAGCAGGTCGCCGGGTGGCGGGGAGCTGTTTTTT.